Listed here are 15 T cell receptor beta chains from one sample, sequenced in a study of T cells after yellow fever vaccination. Via MiXCR, TCRdb re-called the 5' RACE reads, giving one row per CDR3 protein. The data show around 330,000 distinct CDR3 sequences, with roughly 3.5% seen just once and 23% held by the top ten. This material consisted of PBMCs, taken on the day of the yellow fever booster vaccination. The receptors were sampled from a man younger than 35 who received the YFV17D yellow fever vaccine.

This clonotype turned up a few times. V gene TRBV11-2 combines with J gene TRBJ1-2; D may be TRBD1 (5 bases). The germline CDR1 and CDR2 sequences are SGHAT and FQNNGV. V was shortened by 0 bases and J by 7 bases, with 21 bases between the two germline ends. The CDR3 covers 17 residues. For the CDR3, the DNA is TGTGCCAGCAGCTTAGAGGCCGAGGGGCGCCCGGTAATTGGCTACACCTTC. Residues: CASSLEAEGRPVIGYTF.

This clonotype turned up a few times. The V call is TRBV27, the J call TRBJ1-2; no definite D call. The V gene's germline CDR1 is MNHEY and CDR2 SMNVEV (reference sequence). V was cut by 7 bases and J by 10 bases, with 13 bases left in between. The CDR3 spans 11 residues. As DNA, the CDR3 is TGTGCCAGCACTTGCCCCGCGTCCTACACCTTC. This codes for CASTCPASYTF.

This clonotype was picked up many times. The CDR3 DNA sequence: TGCAGTGCTCGTGACAGGGTTAGAGGGGAAAAACTGTTTTTT. This gives the protein CSARDRVRGEKLFF. The gene calls are TRBV20-1 and TRBJ1-4; 7 bases are shared with TRBD1. The CDR3 covers 14 residues. The germline gives CDR1 DFQATT, CDR2 SNEGSKA (reference sequence). With 5 bases clipped from V and 8 bases from J, the junction kept 11 bases outside the gene matches.

J is TRBJ2-1 and V is TRBV19; 10 positions match TRBD2. This CDR3 contains 14 residues. Trimming at V came to 7 bases and at J to 5 bases, leaving 5 bases not matched to a gene. Germline loops: CDR1 LNHDA, CDR2 SQIVND (reference sequence). The CDR3 protein is CASKQRGGNNEQFF. CDR3 DNA: TGTGCCAGTAAACAGCGGGGGGGAAACAATGAGCAGTTCTTC.

This sequence joins TRBV12-3 or TRBV12-4 and TRBJ1-1, with TRBD1 matching 7 bases. The CDR3 is 14 amino acids. The V and J ends lost 6 bases and 5 bases, in that order; junction bases with no gene match: 9. This chain's CDR3 is CASSARGPGTEAFF. Written as DNA, the CDR3 is TGTGCCAGCAGCGCAAGGGGGCCTGGAACTGAAGCTTTCTTT.

This clonotype was picked up many times. The chain recombines TRBV6-6 with TRBJ2-3; maybe TRBD1 (7 bases). Looked up from germline, CDR1 is MNHNY and CDR2 is SVGAGI (reference sequence). The length of the CDR3 is 15 residues. Trimming shortened V by 2 bases and J by 7 bases, and 16 bases separated the two germline ends. The DNA of the CDR3 is TGTGCCAGCAGTTACGACTCAGGGGGGACAAATACGCAGTATTTT. Its protein product is CASSYDSGGTNTQYF.

A single count supports this clonotype. A much larger clone lies one base from this, so it may be a read error. The rearrangement uses TRBV6-6 and TRBJ2-1; 7 bases are shared with TRBD1. This CDR3 comprises 14 residues. Germline V lookup: CDR1 MNHNY, CDR2 SVGAGI (reference sequence). This CDR3 is CASNHRGFYNEHFF. CDR3 nucleotides: TGTGCCAGCAACCACAGGGGCTTCTACAATGAGCACTTCTTC.

This clonotype came up a few times. The gene calls are TRBV1 and TRBJ2-7; the table's D call TRBD2 went unverified against the DNA. TRBV1 corresponds to a pseudogene. The CDR3 totals 14 residues. The CDR3 coding sequence is TGCACCAGCAGCCAACCTACTAGGATAGGCGAGCAGTACTTC. The encoded protein is CTSSQPTRIGEQYF.

This clonotype was seen at least ten times. The chain carries TRBV7-2 and TRBJ2-3, with unresolved D. V lost 5 bases to trimming and J lost 0 bases, with 9 bases between them. The CDR3 is made up of 14 amino acids. The germline CDR1 and CDR2 sequences are SGHTA and FQGNSA. The DNA of the CDR3 is TGTGCCAGCAGCACATACTTAAGCACAGATACGCAGTATTTT. Translating gives CASSTYLSTDTQYF.

This clonotype showed up many times. The V call is TRBV20-1, the J call TRBJ2-1; 10 bases are a match to TRBD2. CDR3 length equals 15 residues. J was trimmed by 8 bases and V by 5 bases; bases with no gene match: 12. From germline, CDR1 is DFQATT and CDR2 SNEGSKA (reference sequence). The CDR3 DNA is TGCAGTGCTCCGTACACCGGGACTAGCGTCCATGAGCAGTTCTTC. The encoded protein is CSAPYTGTSVHEQFF.

This clonotype was seen ten or more times. V usage is TRBV4-1 and J usage is TRBJ1-5; D unclear. The germline gives CDR1 MGHRA, CDR2 YSYEKL. This CDR3 has 16 amino acids. V lost 1 base, J lost 7 bases, and 17 bases lay in between. In DNA, the CDR3 is TGCGCCAGCAGCCAAGGAGCTTACCGTTGGGAGCAGCCCCAGCATTTT. This codes for CASSQGAYRWEQPQHF.

This clonotype was seen a few times. The chain employs TRBV4-1 and TRBJ2-1; 7 nucleotides match TRBD1. Germline V gene data show CDR1 as MGHRA and CDR2 as YSYEKL. Trimming at V came to 5 bases and at J to 6 bases, leaving 10 bases not matched to a gene. CDR3 size: 15 residues. CDR3 sequence (DNA): TGCGCCAGCAGCTTAGGGACAGAGGGTTTCAATGAGCAGTTCTTC. It yields the protein CASSLGTEGFNEQFF.

The sample holds a few counts of this clonotype. The chain recombines TRBV5-4 with TRBJ2-3, with D unclear. The germline V gene has CDR1 SGHNT and CDR2 YYREEE (reference sequence). This CDR3 has 13 amino acids. Trimming cost V 4 bases and J 6 bases, with 12 bases left between them. Written as DNA, the CDR3 is TGTGCCAGCAGCCAACTAAGCCCTGATACGCAGTATTTT. Its translation: CASSQLSPDTQYF.

Many counts were recorded for this clonotype. The V call is TRBV7-9, the J call TRBJ1-3, with D unresolved. The CDR3 spans 16 residues. Trimming left V 1 base short and J 0 bases short, with 10 bases between. Germline lookup yields CDR1 SEHNR and CDR2 FQNEAQ (reference sequence). The CDR3 sequence is CASSLGFGSSGNTIYF. The CDR3 DNA is TGTGCCAGCAGCTTAGGATTCGGAAGCTCTGGAAACACCATATATTTT.

This clonotype appeared many times. V gene TRBV12-3 or TRBV12-4 combines with J gene TRBJ2-3; possibly TRBD2 for D (5 bases). The CDR3 contains 15 residues. V lost 4 bases and J lost 1, with 12 bases in between. The CDR3 reads CASSSGSLRTDTQYF. CDR3 sequence (DNA): TGTGCCAGCAGTTCGGGATCTTTGCGCACAGATACGCAGTATTTT.